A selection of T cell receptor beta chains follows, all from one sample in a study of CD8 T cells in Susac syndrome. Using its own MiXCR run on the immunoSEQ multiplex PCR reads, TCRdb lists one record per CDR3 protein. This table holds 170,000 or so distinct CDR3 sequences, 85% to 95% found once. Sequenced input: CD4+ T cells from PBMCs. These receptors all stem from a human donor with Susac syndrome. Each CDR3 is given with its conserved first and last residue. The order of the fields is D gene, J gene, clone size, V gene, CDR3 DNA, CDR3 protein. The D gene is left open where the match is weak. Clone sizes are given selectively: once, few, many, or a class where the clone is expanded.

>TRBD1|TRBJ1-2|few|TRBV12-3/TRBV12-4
TGTGCCAGCACCCGACAGGGTTGGGGCTATGGCTACACCTTC
CASTRQGWGYGYTF
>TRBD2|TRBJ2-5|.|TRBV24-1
TGTGCCACCAGTGATTCGGGAGGCTACCAAGAGACCCAGTACTTC
CATSDSGGYQETQYF
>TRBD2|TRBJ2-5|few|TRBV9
TGTGCCAGCAGCCGGACTAGCCAAGAGACCCAGTACTTC
CASSRTSQETQYF
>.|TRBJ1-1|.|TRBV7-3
TGTGCCAGCAGCTTAAGATCAGGGCTGACTGAAGCTTTCTTT
CASSLRSGLTEAFF
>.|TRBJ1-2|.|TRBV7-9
TGTGCCAGCAGCCCCCCGACCGGGAATCTGCATATGGAAGGCTACACCTTC
CASSPPTGNLHMEGYTF
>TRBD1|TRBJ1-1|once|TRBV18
TGTGCCAGCTCTAAAACAGGGGGTACTGAAGCTTTCTTT
CASSKTGGTEAFF
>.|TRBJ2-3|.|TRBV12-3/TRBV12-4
TGTGCCAGCAGTACCCACCAAGGACCGCCCGCAACTGTGGATACGCAGTATTTT
CASSTHQGPPATVDTQYF
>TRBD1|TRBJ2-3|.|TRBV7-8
TGTGCCAGCAGCCGTTCCGGGACAGGGGGCTATCAAGTCGAAGATACGCAGTATTTT
CASSRSGTGGYQVEDTQYF
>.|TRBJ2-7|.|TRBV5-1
TGCGCCAGCAGCTTGGGGCAGGGCCTCTACGAGCAGTACTTC
CASSLGQGLYEQYF
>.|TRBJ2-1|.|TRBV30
TGTGCCTGGAGTGGGGCTGCGGATGAGCAGTTCTTC
CAWSGAADEQFF
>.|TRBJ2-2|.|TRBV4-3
TGCGCCAGCAGCCCTCAAAGCAGTACCGGGGAGCTGTTTTTT
CASSPQSSTGELFF
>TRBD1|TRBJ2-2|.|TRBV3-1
TGTGCCAGCAGCCAAGGAACAGGGGGCGATACCGGGGAGCTGTTTTTT
CASSQGTGGDTGELFF
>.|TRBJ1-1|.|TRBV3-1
TGTGCCAGCAGCCAAGATGGAGCCACTGAAGCTTTCTTT
CASSQDGATEAFF
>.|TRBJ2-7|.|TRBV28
TGTGCCAGTACGAGAGACAGCTCCCCCTACGAGCAGTACTTC
CASTRDSSPYEQYF
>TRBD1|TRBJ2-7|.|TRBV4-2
TGTGCCAGCAGCCAAGGGACAGGCCCGCCCGAGCAGTACTTC
CASSQGTGPPEQYF
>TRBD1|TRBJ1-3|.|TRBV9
TGTGCCAGCAGCGCAAGGACAGGGCTCCTCTCTGGAAACACCATATATTTT
CASSARTGLLSGNTIYF
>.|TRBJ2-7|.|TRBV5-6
TGTGCCAGCAGGCCTACCGGGACAATCTACGAGCAGTACTTC
CASRPTGTIYEQYF
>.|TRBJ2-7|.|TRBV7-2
TGTGCCAGCAGCTTATTACGCGAGCAGTACTTC
CASSLLREQYF
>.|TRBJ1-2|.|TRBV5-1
TGCGCCAGCAACCCCGGGGCTAACTATGGCTACACCTTC
CASNPGANYGYTF
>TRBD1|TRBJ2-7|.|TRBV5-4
TGTGCCAGCAGCAAGGACAGGGCAACCTCCTACGAGCAGTACTTC
CASSKDRATSYEQYF
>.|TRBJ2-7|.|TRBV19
TGTGCCAGTAGTGCGACTAGTTTCTACGAGCAGTACTTC
CASSATSFYEQYF
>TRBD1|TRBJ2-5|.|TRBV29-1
TGCAGCGCCGGGACAGCGTTTGGAGAGACCCAGTACTTC
CSAGTAFGETQYF